Sequencing of this T cell receptor beta chain was carried out in a study of blood T cells in healthy people across ages. Next came a second PCR, run for about 7 to 12 cycles, which used a sample-barcoded 5' primer along with a J-beta primer mix. TCRdb re-derived calls from the 5' RACE reads in MiXCR, one entry per CDR3 protein. The sample carries more than 1.4 million distinct CDR3 sequences, approximately 38% recorded once. This clonotype has just a few counts. This CDR3 is 16 amino acids long. Unmatched junction bases numbered 8, after V lost 6 bases and J lost 0 bases. Germline V CDR1 and CDR2: SQVTM, ANQGSEA.

This receptor was obtained from a young woman in good health. The J gene is TRBJ2-6, the V gene TRBV29-1, with 7 nucleotides matching TRBD1. Sequenced sample: blood. In DNA, the CDR3 is TGCAGCGTCCCTAGGACAGGAGGCTCTGGGGCCAACGTCCTGACTTTC. Its translation is CSVPRTGGSGANVLTF.